Presented here are 16 T cell receptor beta chains from one specimen sequenced in a study of beta chain features in type 1 diabetes (dated by TCRdb to the late 2010s). Receptors were amplified or captured by the immunoSEQ multiplex PCR assay. The entire isolated RNA was reverse transcribed using the High Capacity cDNA Reverse Transcription Kit, and thus expressed TCRB transcripts were sequenced. TCRdb retrieved this table from immuneACCESS and kept in-frame rearrangements only. Not all clones are present; in checked studies, unresolved V genes account for under half, and no reason is known for the remainder. The sample table holds almost 250,000 clones, of which around an eighth were seen once. The ten largest account for about 0.03% of the sample. What was sequenced was naive CD4+ T cells from blood. What the cell subset or site label conveys for this sample: true naive CD4+ T cells. These receptor sequences come from a woman between 35 and 50 years old in good health.

The V call is TRBV7-7, the J call TRBJ2-5, with a weak D call TRBD2 (7 bases). The J call may be faulty, since TRBJ2-7 better matches the DNA end. Germline loops: CDR1 SSHAT, CDR2 FNYEAQ (reference sequence). This CDR3 has 14 residues. CDR3: CASSLSGGADEQYF. The CDR3 DNA follows: TGTGCCAGCAGCTTGAGTGGGGGGGCCGACGAGCAGTACTTC.

V usage is TRBV15 and J usage is TRBJ2-7; 9 bases map to TRBD1. The J segment lost 1 base and the V segment lost 9 bases, leaving 7 bases of the junction unmatched. CDR3 length: 14 amino acids. Looked up from germline, CDR1 is LNHNV and CDR2 is YYDKDF (reference sequence). The CDR3 here is CATSRDRASYEQYF. As DNA, the CDR3 is TGTGCCACTTCCCGGGACAGGGCTTCCTACGAGCAGTACTTC.

This clone has a handful of counts. The V and J genes are TRBV5-4 and TRBJ2-1, with TRBD2 identical over 7 bases. Germline V gives CDR1 SGHNT, CDR2 YYREEE (reference sequence). CDR3 length: 15 residues. Germline trimming cut 5 bases from V and 2 bases from J; bases unmatched to any gene: 7. In nucleotides, the CDR3 is TGTGCCAGCAGTTCGGGGGGTCTAACCTACAATGAGCAGTTCTTC. Encoded protein: CASSSGGLTYNEQFF.

The chain couples TRBV29-1 to TRBJ2-1; maybe TRBD2 (6 bases). The CDR3 runs to 15 residues. Germline CDR1 SQVTM, CDR2 ANQGSEA. Trimming cost V 6 bases and J 5 bases, with 20 bases left between them. CDR3 protein: CSVARLDILNNEQFF. The CDR3 DNA reads TGCAGCGTGGCTAGACTAGATATATTGAACAATGAGCAGTTCTTC.

This clone was seen a few times. The genes are TRBV15 and TRBJ1-1; D gene ambiguous. This CDR3 contains 15 residues. Germline V lookup: CDR1 LNHNV, CDR2 YYDKDF (reference sequence). The V end lost 1 base, the J end lost 4 bases, and 13 bases lay between the germline ends. CDR3 residues: CATSRVGGLGTEAFF. In DNA form, the CDR3 reads TGTGCCACCAGCAGAGTAGGAGGACTGGGCACTGAAGCTTTCTTT.

This clone showed up just a few times. The V and J genes are TRBV4-3 and TRBJ2-3, with TRBD2 as a possible D gene (6 bases). This CDR3 spans 17 amino acids. Germline V gives CDR1 LGHNA, CDR2 YSLEER. The V end was cut by 1 base, the J end by 4 bases, with 18 bases between. CDR3 coding DNA: TGCGCCAGCAGCCAAGTCTCGGGGGTTGGGAATCCAGATACGCAGTATTTT. As protein: CASSQVSGVGNPDTQYF.

The V and J genes are TRBV4-1 and TRBJ1-5, with 7 bases matching TRBD1. Germline lookup yields CDR1 MGHRA and CDR2 YSYEKL. J was trimmed by 2 bases and V by 1 base; bases with no gene match: 5. CDR3 length: 16 amino acids. CDR3 bases: TGCGCCAGCAGCCAAGTGGAAGGGGGCGGCAATCAGCCCCAGCATTTT. Translating gives CASSQVEGGGNQPQHF.

CDR3 protein: CASQRTSGEETQYF. CDR3 in DNA: TGTGCCAGCCAGAGAACTAGCGGGGAAGAGACCCAGTACTTC. V usage is TRBV25-1 and J usage is TRBJ2-5, with 10 positions matching TRBD2. Germline V gene sequence: CDR1 MGHDK, CDR2 SYGVNS. J was trimmed by 3 bases and V by 8 bases; bases with no gene match: 6. This CDR3 has 14 amino acids.

This clone is a singleton in its sample. V usage is TRBV6-1 and J usage is TRBJ2-5; 8 nucleotides align to TRBD1. The V and J ends lost 10 bases and 5 bases, in that order; junction bases with no gene match: 9. The CDR3 is 13 residues long. Germline V gives CDR1 MNHNS, CDR2 SASEGT. The CDR3 spells CATLDRGGETQYF. CDR3 in DNA: TGTGCCACCTTAGACAGGGGCGGGGAGACCCAGTACTTC.

The chain couples TRBV27 to TRBJ2-3; 8 nucleotides align to TRBD2. Germline V gene sequence: CDR1 MNHEY, CDR2 SMNVEV (reference sequence). J gave up 5 bases and V 7 bases, and 11 bases lay outside the gene matches. The length of the CDR3 is 15 residues. The CDR3 DNA sequence: TGTGCCAGCACCTTGAGCGGGGGAAGGATAGATACGCAGTATTTT. It encodes CASTLSGGRIDTQYF.

V is TRBV12-5 and J is TRBJ2-3; no clear D. The germline V gene encodes CDR1 LGHNT and CDR2 FRNRAP. V lost 3 bases and J lost 0, with 7 bases in between. The CDR3 length is 14 residues. The CDR3 nucleotides read TGTGCTAGTGGTTTCAGGCTGAGCACAGATACGCAGTATTTT. Protein: CASGFRLSTDTQYF. Combining the CDR3 with reference TRBV12-5 and TRBJ2-3 gives the whole variable domain DARVTQTPRHKVTEMGQEVTMRCQPILGHNTVFWYRQTMMQGLELLAYFRNRAPLDDSGMPKDRFSAEMPDATLATLKIQPSEPRDSAVYFCASGFRLSTDTQYFGPGTRLTVL.

Points on this clone: Since no conserved phenylalanine or tryptophan closes the CDR3, a read error is the likely cause. The chain recombines TRBV19 with TRBJ2-7; 7 nucleotides align to TRBD1. J was trimmed by 4 bases and V by 5 bases; bases with no gene match: 5. This CDR3 is 13 amino acids long. Germline V gene data show CDR1 as LNHDA and CDR2 as SQIVND (reference sequence). CDR3 amino acids: CASSVGQTYEQYL. The CDR3 coding sequence is TGTGCCAGTAGTGTGGGACAGACGTACGAGCAGTACCTC.

This clone showed up just a few times. The gene calls are TRBV7-9 and TRBJ1-1; tentatively, D is TRBD1 (5 bases). Germline lookup yields CDR1 SEHNR and CDR2 FQNEAQ (reference sequence). The CDR3 is made up of 15 amino acids. Trimming took off 1 base at V and 0 bases at J, with 9 bases between the two ends. The CDR3 loop is CASSLDRGLNTEAFF. The CDR3 nucleotides are TGTGCCAGCAGCTTAGATCGGGGGTTGAACACTGAAGCTTTCTTT.

The genes are TRBV18 and TRBJ1-2, with unresolved D. Trimming took 4 bases from V and 3 from J, leaving 18 bases between them. Per the germline V gene, CDR1 is KGHSH and CDR2 is LQKENI. The CDR3 is 16 amino acids. The CDR3 coding sequence is TGTGCCAGCTCACTCCTAAGGGAGGTAGAAGACTATGGCTACACCTTC. Translated, it gives CASSLLREVEDYGYTF.

The rearrangement joins TRBV6-5 to TRBJ2-7, with TRBD2 as a possible D gene (5 bases). V dropped 5 bases and J dropped 7 bases, with 15 bases sitting between them. Germline V CDR1 and CDR2: MNHEY, SVGAGI. This CDR3 spans 13 amino acids. CDR3 sequence (DNA): TGTGCCAGCAGTGGGGTCGTCGGGGTGGAGCAGTACTTC. It yields the protein CASSGVVGVEQYF.

In its sample, this clone was seen many times. V and J are TRBV23-1 and TRBJ2-7, with TRBD1 identical over 10 bases. TRBV23-1 is given ORF status, its function remaining uncertain. Trimming took 3 bases from V and 3 from J; bases not matched to a gene: 5. CDR3 length: 15 amino acids. In nucleotides, the CDR3 is TGCGCCAGCAGTCATCCGGGACAGGGGTTCTACGAGCAGTACTTC. Translated: CASSHPGQGFYEQYF.